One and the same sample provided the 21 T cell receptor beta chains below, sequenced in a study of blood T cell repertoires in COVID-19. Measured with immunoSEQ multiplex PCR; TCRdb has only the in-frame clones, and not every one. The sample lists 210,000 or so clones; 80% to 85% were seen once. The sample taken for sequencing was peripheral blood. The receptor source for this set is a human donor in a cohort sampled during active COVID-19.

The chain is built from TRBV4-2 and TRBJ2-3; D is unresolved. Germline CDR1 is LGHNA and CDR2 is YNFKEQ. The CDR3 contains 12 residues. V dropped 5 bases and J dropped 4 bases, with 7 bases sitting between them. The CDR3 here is CASSLEPDTQYF. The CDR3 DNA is TGTGCCAGCAGCTTAGAACCAGATACGCAGTATTTT.

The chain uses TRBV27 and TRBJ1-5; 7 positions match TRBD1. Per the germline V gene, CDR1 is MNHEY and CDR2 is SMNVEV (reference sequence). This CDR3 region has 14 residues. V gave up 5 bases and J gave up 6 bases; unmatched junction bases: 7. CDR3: CASSPRQGAQPQHF. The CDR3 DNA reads TGTGCCAGCAGTCCTCGACAGGGTGCTCAGCCCCAGCATTTT.

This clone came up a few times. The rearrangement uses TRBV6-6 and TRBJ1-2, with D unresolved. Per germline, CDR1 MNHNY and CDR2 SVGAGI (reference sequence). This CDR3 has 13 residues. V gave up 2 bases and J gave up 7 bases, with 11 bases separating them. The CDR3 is CASSYEGRSGYTF. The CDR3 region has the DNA TGTGCCAGCAGTTACGAGGGTAGAAGTGGCTACACCTTC.

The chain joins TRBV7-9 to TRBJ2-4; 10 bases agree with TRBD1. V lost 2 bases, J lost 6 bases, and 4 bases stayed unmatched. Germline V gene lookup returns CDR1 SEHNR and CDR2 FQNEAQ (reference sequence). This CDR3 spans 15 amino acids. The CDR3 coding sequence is TGTGCCAGCAGCTTAAAGGGACAGGGGACAAACATTCAGTACTTC. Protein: CASSLKGQGTNIQYF.

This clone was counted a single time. The CDR3 here is CASSLGQASSGNTIYF. The CDR3 DNA is TGTGCCAGCAGCTTGGGACAGGCTAGCTCTGGAAACACCATATATTTT. This chain uses TRBV7-2 with TRBJ1-3; 8 bases match TRBD1. Germline-derived CDR1 and CDR2 are SGHTA and FQGNSA. The CDR3 is 16 residues long. The junction had 4 bases not matched to a gene; V was cut back by 3 bases and J by 0 bases. The full variable domain, completed using reference TRBV7-2 and TRBJ1-3, is GAGVSQSPSNKVTEKGKDVELRCDPISGHTALYWYRQSLGQGLEFLIYFQGNSAPDKSGLPSDRFSAERTGGSVSTLTIQRTQQEDSAVYLCASSLGQASSGNTIYFGEGSWLTVV.

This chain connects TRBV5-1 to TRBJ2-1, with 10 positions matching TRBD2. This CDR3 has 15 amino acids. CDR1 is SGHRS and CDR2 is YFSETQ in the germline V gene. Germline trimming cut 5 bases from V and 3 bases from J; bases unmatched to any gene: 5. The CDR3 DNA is TGCGCCAGCAGAGGCGGGACTAGCGTCTACAATGAGCAGTTCTTC. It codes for CASRGGTSVYNEQFF. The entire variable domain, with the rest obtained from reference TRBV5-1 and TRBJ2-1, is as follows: KAGVTQTPRYLIKTRGQQVTLSCSPISGHRSVSWYQQTPGQGLQFLFEYFSETQRNKGNFPGRFSGRQFSNSRSEMNVSTLELGDSALYLCASRGGTSVYNEQFFGPGTRLTVL.

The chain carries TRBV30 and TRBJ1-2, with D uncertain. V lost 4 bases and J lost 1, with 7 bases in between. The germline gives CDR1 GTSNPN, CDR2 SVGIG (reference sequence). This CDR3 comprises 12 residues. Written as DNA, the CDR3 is TGTGCCTGGACGGGAAATAACTATGGCTACACCTTC. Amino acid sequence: CAWTGNNYGYTF.

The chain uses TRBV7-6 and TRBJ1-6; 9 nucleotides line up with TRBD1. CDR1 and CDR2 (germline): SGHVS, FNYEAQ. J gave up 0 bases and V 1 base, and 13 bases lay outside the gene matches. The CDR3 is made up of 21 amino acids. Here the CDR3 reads CASSLVPFTGTGFSYNSPLHF. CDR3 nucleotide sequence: TGTGCCAGCAGCTTAGTCCCATTTACCGGGACAGGGTTCTCCTATAATTCACCCCTCCACTTT.

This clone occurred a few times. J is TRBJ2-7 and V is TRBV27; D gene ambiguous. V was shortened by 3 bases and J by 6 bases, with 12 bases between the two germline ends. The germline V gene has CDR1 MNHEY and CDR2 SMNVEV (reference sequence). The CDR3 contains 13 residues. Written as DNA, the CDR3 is TGTGCCAGCAGTTTGGCCCCAAGAGGCGAGCAGTACTTC. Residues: CASSLAPRGEQYF.

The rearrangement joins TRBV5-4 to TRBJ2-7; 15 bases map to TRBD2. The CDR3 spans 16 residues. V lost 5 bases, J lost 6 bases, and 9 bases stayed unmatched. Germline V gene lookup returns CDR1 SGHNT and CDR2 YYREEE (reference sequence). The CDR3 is CASSSGTSGRSAEQYF. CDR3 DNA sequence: TGTGCCAGCAGTTCCGGGACTAGCGGGAGGTCGGCCGAGCAGTACTTC.

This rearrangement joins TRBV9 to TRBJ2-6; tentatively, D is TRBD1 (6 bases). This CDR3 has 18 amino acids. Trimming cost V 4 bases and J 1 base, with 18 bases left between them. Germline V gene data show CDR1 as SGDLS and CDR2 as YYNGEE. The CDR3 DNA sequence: TGTGCCAGCAGCAAAGGACAGTCCCACGGGTCTGGGGCCAACGTCCTGACTTTC. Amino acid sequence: CASSKGQSHGSGANVLTF.

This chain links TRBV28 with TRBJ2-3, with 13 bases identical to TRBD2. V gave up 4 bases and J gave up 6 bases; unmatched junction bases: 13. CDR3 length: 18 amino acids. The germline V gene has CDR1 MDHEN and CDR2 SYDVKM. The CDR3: CASSSPPGLAGFTDTQYF. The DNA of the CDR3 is TGTGCCAGCAGTTCGCCCCCGGGACTAGCGGGATTCACGGATACGCAGTATTTT.

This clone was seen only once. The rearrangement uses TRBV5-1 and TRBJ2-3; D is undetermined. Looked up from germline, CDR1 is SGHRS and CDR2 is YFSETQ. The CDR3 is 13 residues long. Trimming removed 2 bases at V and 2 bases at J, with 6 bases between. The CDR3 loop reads CASSFQSTDTQYF. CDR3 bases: TGCGCCAGCAGCTTTCAATCCACAGATACGCAGTATTTT.

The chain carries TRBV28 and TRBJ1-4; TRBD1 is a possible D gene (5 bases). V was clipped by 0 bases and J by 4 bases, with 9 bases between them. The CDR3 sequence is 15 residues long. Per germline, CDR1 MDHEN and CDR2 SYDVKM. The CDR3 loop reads CASSLWTVGNEKLFF. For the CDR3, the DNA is TGTGCCAGCAGTTTATGGACAGTGGGTAATGAAAAACTGTTTTTT.

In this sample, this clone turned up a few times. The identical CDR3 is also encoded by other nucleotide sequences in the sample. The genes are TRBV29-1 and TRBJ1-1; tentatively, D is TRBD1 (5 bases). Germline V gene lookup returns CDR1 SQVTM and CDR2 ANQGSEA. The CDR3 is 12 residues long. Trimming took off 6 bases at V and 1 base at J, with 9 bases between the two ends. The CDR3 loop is CSVRRGNTEAFF. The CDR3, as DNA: TGCAGCGTGCGTAGGGGGAACACTGAAGCTTTCTTT.

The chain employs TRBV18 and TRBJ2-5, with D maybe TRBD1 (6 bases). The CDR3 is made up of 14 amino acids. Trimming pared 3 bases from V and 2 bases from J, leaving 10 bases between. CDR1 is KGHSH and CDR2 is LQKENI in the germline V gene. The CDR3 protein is CASSPGQIQETQYF. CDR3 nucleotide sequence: TGTGCCAGCTCACCCGGACAGATACAAGAGACCCAGTACTTC. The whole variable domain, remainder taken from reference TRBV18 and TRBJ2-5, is NAGVMQNPRHLVRRRGQEARLRCSPMKGHSHVYWYRQLPEEGLKFMVYLQKENIIDESGMPKERFSAEFPKEGPSILRIQQVVRGDSAAYFCASSPGQIQETQYFGPGTRLLVL.

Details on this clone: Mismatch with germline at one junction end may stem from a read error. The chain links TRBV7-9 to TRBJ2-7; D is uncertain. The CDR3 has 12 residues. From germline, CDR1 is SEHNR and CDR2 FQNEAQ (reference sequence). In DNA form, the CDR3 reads TGTGCCAGCAGATTCCTCTCCCACGAGCAGTACTTC. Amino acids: CASRFLSHEQYF.

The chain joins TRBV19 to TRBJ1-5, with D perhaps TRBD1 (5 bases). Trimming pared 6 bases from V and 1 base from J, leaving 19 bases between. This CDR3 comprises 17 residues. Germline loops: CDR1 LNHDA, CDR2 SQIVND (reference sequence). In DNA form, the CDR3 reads TGTGCCAGTAGCGCTGGGCAGGGATGGTGGAGCAATCAGCCCCAGCATTTT. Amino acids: CASSAGQGWWSNQPQHF.

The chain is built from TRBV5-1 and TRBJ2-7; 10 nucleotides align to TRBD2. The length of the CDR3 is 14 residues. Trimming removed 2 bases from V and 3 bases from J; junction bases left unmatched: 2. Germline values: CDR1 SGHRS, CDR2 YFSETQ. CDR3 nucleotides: TGCGCCAGCAGCTTTACTAGCGGGGACTACGAGCAGTACTTC. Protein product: CASSFTSGDYEQYF.

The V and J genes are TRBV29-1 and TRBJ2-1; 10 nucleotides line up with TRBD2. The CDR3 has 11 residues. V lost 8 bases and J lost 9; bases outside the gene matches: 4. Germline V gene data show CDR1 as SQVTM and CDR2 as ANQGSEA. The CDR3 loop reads CSLAGVGEQFF. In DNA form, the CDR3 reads TGCAGCCTAGCGGGAGTAGGTGAGCAGTTCTTC.

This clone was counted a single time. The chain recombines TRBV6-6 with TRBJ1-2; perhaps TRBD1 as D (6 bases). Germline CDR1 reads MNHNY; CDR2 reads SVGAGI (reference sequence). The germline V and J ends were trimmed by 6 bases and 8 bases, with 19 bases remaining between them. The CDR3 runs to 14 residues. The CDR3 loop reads CASSPTRQVGGYTF. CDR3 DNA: TGTGCCAGCAGCCCAACCCGACAGGTGGGCGGCTACACCTTC.